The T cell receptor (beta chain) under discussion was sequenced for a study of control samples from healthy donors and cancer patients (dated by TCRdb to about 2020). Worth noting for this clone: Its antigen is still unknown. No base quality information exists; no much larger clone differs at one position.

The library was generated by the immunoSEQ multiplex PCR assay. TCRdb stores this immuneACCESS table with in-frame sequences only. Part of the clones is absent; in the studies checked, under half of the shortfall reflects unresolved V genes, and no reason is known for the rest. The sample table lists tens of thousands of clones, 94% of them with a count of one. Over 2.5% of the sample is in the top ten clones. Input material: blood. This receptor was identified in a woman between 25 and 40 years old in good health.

The bases read TGTGCCAGCAGCAAAGCCGGTACAGGAGATTATAGCAATCAGCCCCAGCATTTT. Its coded protein is CASSKAGTGDYSNQPQHF. The sequence is built from TRBV21-1 and TRBJ1-5; TRBD1 is taken as the D call from the table, unchecked against the DNA. TRBV21-1 counts as a pseudogene. The CDR3 numbers 18 residues from cysteine through phenylalanine. Only the CDR3 region is kept as DNA, spanning 54 bases read in frame from base 1.